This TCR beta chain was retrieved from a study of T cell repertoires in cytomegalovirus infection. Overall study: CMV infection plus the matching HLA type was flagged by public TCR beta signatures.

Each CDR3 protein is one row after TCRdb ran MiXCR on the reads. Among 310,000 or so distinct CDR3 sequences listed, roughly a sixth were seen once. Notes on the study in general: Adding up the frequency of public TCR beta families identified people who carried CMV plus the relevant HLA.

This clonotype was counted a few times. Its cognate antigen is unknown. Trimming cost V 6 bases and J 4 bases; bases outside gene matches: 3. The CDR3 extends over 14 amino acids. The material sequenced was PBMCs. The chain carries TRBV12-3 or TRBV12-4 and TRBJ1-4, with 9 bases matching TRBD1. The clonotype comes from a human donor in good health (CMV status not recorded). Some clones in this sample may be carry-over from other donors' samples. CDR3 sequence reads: CASSWGQGNEKLFF. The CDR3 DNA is TGTGCCAGCAGCTGGGGACAGGGTAATGAAAAACTGTTTTTT.